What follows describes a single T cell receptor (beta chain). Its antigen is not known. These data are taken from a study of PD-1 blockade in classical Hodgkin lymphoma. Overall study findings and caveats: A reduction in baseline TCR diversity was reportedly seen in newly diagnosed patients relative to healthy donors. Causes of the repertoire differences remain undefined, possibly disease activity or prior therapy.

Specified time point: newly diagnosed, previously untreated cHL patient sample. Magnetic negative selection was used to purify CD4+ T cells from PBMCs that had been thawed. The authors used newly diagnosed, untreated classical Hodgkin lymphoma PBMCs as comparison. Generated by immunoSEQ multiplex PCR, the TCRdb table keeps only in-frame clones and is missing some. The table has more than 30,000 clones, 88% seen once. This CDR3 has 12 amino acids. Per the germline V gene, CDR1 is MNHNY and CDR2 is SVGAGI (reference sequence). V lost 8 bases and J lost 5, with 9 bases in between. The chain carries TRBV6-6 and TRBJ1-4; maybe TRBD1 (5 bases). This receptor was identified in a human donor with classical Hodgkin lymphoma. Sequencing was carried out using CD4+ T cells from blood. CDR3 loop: CASRGKNEKLFF. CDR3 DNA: TGTGCCAGCCGGGGGAAGAATGAAAAACTGTTTTTT.